This T cell receptor beta chain comes out of a study of T cell responses to AZD1222 COVID-19 vaccine. The protocol was immunoSEQ multiplex PCR, while the TCRdb copy is restricted to in-frame clones and leaves out a portion. The sample lists under 150,000 clones; roughly nine tenths were seen once. Study outcomes and limitations: Unmutated variant regions are reportedly the target of nearly half of TCRs that are spike-specific.

This clone was seen just once. Its antigen is still unknown. The CDR3 runs 14 residues. Germline CDR1 reads KGHSH; CDR2 reads LQKENI. Trimming pared 2 bases from V and 1 base from J, leaving 9 bases between. J is TRBJ2-7 and V is TRBV18, with unresolved D. This receptor was obtained from an adult in good health. The source material was peripheral blood, sampled on day 0 of AZD1222 vaccination. Here the CDR3 DNA reads TGTGCCAGCTCACCAAGTCTTGGGTCCTACGAGCAGTACTTC. It translates to CASSPSLGSYEQYF.